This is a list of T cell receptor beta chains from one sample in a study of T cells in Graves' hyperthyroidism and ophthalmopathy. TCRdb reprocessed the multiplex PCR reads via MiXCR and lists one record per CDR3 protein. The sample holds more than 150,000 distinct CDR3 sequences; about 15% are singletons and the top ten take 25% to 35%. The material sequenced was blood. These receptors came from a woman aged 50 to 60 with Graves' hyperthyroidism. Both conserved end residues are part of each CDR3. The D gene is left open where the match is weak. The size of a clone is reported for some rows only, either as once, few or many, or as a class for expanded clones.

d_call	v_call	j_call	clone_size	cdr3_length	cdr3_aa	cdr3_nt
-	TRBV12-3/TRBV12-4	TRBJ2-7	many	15	CASSQFLGTHYEQYF	TGTGCCAGCAGTCAGTTTCTTGGGACCCACTACGAGCAGTACTTC
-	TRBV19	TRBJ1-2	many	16	CASSINPQGLNYGYTF	TGTGCCAGTAGTATAAATCCTCAGGGACTCAACTATGGCTACACCTTC
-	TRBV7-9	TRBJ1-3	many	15	CASRQRKGAGNTIYF	TGTGCCAGCAGACAAAGAAAGGGCGCTGGAAACACCATATATTTT
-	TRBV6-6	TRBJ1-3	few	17	CASSYSLAGRAFNTIYF	TGTGCCAGCAGTTACTCTTTAGCGGGCCGGGCTTTTAACACCATATATTTT
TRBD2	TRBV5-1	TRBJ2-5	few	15	CASSRAPGGGETQYF	TGCGCCAGCAGCCGCGCCCCGGGAGGAGGAGAGACCCAGTACTTC
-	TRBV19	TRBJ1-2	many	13	CASSMWQHYGYTF	TGTGCCAGTAGTATGTGGCAGCACTATGGCTACACCTTC
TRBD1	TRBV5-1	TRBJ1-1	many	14	CASSSGQLNTEAFF	TGCGCCAGCAGCTCGGGACAGCTAAACACTGAAGCTTTCTTT
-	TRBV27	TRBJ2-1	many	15	CASSLRDNEYNEQFF	TGTGCCAGCAGTTTACGGGACAATGAATACAATGAGCAGTTCTTC
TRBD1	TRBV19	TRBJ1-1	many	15	CAGSIKDRVNTEAFF	TGTGCCGGTAGTATCAAGGACAGGGTGAACACTGAAGCTTTCTTT
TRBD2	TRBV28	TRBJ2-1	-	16	CASSLGAGGPDNEQFF	TGTGCCAGCAGTCTGGGGGCGGGAGGGCCTGATAATGAGCAGTTCTTC
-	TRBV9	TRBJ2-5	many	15	CASSVGPARVETQYF	TGTGCCAGCAGCGTAGGCCCCGCCAGGGTCGAGACCCAGTACTTC
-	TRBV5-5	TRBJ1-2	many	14	CASSPGPTNYGYTF	TGTGCCAGCAGCCCGGGACCTACCAACTATGGCTACACCTTC
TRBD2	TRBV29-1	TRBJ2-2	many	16	CSATPSSGGPTGELFF	TGCAGCGCCACTCCCTCTAGCGGGGGACCCACCGGGGAGCTGTTTTTT
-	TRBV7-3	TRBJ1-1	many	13	CASSLGARTEAFF	TGTGCCAGCAGCCTAGGGGCACGGACTGAAGCTTTCTTT
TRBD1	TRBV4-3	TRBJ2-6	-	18	CASSPATGSYSGANVLTF	TGCGCCAGCAGCCCAGCGACAGGGAGTTACTCTGGGGCCAACGTCCTGACTTTC
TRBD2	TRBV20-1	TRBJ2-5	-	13	CSAGLAGQETQYF	TGCAGTGCTGGACTAGCGGGGCAAGAGACCCAGTACTTC
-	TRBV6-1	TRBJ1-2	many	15	CASSWGEGLNYGYTF	TGTGCCAGCAGTTGGGGAGAAGGGTTGAACTATGGCTACACCTTC
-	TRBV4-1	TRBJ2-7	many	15	CASSQEARSSYEQYF	TGCGCCAGCAGCCAAGAGGCACGGAGCTCCTACGAGCAGTACTTC
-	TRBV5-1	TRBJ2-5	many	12	CASSLDQETQYF	TGTGCCAGCAGCTTGGATCAAGAGACCCAGTACTTC
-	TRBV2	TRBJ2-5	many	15	CASSALGASQETQYF	TGTGCCAGCAGTGCTCTGGGGGCCAGTCAAGAGACCCAGTACTTC
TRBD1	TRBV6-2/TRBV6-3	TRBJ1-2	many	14	CASSGPGQAYGYTF	TGTGCCAGCAGCGGCCCGGGACAGGCCTATGGCTACACCTTC
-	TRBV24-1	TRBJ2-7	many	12	CATSDRSYEQYF	TGTGCCACCAGTGACAGGTCCTACGAGCAGTACTTC
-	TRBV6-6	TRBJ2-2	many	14	CASSYGGTAGELFF	TGTGCCAGCAGTTACGGAGGGACAGCCGGGGAGCTGTTTTTT
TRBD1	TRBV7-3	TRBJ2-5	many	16	CASSFGQGGGQETQYF	TGTGCCAGCAGCTTCGGACAGGGTGGAGGGCAAGAGACCCAGTACTTC
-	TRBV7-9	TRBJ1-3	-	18	CASSLGGWASGSGNTIYF	TGTGCCAGCAGCTTAGGCGGATGGGCCTCGGGGAGTGGAAACACCATATATTTT
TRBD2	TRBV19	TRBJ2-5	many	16	CASSSSGGPLQETQYF	TGTGCCAGTAGTTCTAGCGGGGGGCCCCTTCAAGAGACCCAGTACTTC
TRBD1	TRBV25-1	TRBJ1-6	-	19	CASSELAGGASGHNSPLHF	TGTGCCAGCAGTGAACTGGCAGGGGGCGCTTCTGGCCATAATTCACCCCTCCACTTT
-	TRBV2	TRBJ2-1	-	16	CASMPPGSGNPNEQFF	TGTGCCAGCATGCCACCGGGTAGCGGAAACCCCAATGAGCAGTTCTTC
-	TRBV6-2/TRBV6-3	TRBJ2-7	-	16	CASRAHTRTANYEQYF	TGTGCCAGCAGGGCCCATACACGGACGGCCAATTACGAGCAGTACTTC
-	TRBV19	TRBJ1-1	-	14	CASSMEQLNTEAFF	TGTGCCAGTAGTATGGAGCAATTGAACACTGAAGCTTTCTTT
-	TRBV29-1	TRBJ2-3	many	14	CSVGIPDPTDTQYF	TGCAGCGTGGGGATCCCGGACCCCACAGATACGCAGTATTTT
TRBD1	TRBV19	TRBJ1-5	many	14	CASSPDREHQPQHF	TGTGCCAGTAGTCCGGACAGGGAGCATCAGCCCCAGCATTTT
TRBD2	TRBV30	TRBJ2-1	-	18	CAWRRRLAGRSLDNEQFF	TGTGCCTGGAGGAGGCGACTAGCGGGCCGGTCTCTCGACAATGAGCAGTTCTTC
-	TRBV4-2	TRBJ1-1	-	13	CASSQDRYDEAFF	TGTGCCAGCAGCCAAGATCGTTACGATGAAGCTTTCTTT
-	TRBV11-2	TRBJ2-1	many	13	CASSSEGGVEQFF	TGTGCCAGCAGTTCGGAGGGCGGGGTGGAGCAGTTCTTC
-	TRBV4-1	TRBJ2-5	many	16	CASSQDTGLVQETQYF	TGCGCCAGCAGCCAAGATACAGGGTTAGTCCAAGAGACCCAGTACTTC
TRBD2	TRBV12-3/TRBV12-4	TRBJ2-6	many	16	CASSVGGVTGANVLTF	TGTGCCAGCAGTGTGGGGGGGGTGACTGGGGCCAACGTCCTGACTTTC
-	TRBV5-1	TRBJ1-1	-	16	CASSLAGTRYGSRGFF	TGCGCCAGCAGCTTGGCCGGGACGAGGTATGGTTCGCGAGGGTTCTTT
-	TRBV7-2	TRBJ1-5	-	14	CASSFTDSNQPQHF	TGTGCCAGCAGCTTTACGGATAGCAATCAGCCCCAGCATTTT
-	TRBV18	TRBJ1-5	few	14	CASSIAGEYQPKHF	TGTGCCAGCTCCATCGCGGGTGAATATCAGCCCAAGCATTTT
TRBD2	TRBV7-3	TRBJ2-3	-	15	CASSRGRASTDTQYF	TGTGCCAGCAGCCGGGGGAGGGCGAGCACAGATACGCAGTATTTT
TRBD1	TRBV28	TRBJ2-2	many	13	CAGQGLFPGELFF	TGTGCCGGACAGGGTCTTTTCCCCGGGGAGCTGTTTTTT
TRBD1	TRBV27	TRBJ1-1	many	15	CASSSAGQVPTEAFF	TGTGCCAGCAGTAGCGCGGGACAGGTACCCACTGAAGCTTTCTTT
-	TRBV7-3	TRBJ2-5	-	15	CASSLSPGIQETQYF	TGTGCCAGCAGCTTAAGTCCAGGGATCCAAGAGACCCAGTACTTC
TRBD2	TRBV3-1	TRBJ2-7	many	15	CASSQLAGAHYEQYF	TGTGCCAGCAGCCAACTAGCGGGGGCCCACTACGAGCAGTACTTC